This is a list of T cell receptor beta chains from one sample in a study of vaccination and CD4 T cells after COVID-19. The antigens of these receptors remain unknown. TCRdb used MiXCR to reprocess the PCR reads, holding one entry per CDR3 protein. Of about 15,000 distinct CDR3 sequences in the sample, more than 65% were seen once. The sample consisted of CD4+ T cells from blood, cultured in vitro, taken after SARS-CoV-2 vaccination. The receptors here all came from a human donor who received a COVID-19 vaccine. Each CDR3 is given with its conserved first and last residue. D genes are given only for firm matches. Clone size is shown for a subset of rows, as once, few, many or a class of expanded clone.

clone size	V gene	J gene	D gene	CDR3 protein	CDR3 DNA
-	TRBV30	TRBJ2-7	-	CAWSVPVGGAYEQYF	TGTGCCTGGAGTGTACCGGTCGGGGGAGCGTACGAGCAGTACTTC
-	TRBV2	TRBJ1-2	TRBD1	CASSGGTGGNNYGYTF	TGTGCCAGCAGTGGGGGGACAGGGGGCAATAACTATGGCTACACCTTC
-	TRBV7-2	TRBJ2-3	TRBD2	CASSFKAGGPIGTDTQYF	TGTGCCAGCAGCTTTAAAGCGGGGGGGCCGATAGGCACAGATACGCAGTATTTT
-	TRBV30	TRBJ1-5	-	CAWSLRGTLNQPQHF	TGTGCCTGGAGTCTACGCGGGACACTAAATCAGCCCCAGCATTTT
-	TRBV15	TRBJ2-5	-	CATSPEEGRTETQYF	TGTGCCACCAGCCCAGAGGAGGGGAGAACGGAGACCCAGTACTTC
-	TRBV6-1	TRBJ1-1	-	CASSRKPLDTEAFF	TGTGCCAGCAGTAGGAAACCCTTGGACACTGAAGCTTTCTTT
-	TRBV27	TRBJ1-2	-	CASSTRDGGWYGYTF	TGTGCCAGCAGTACCCGGGACGGTGGGTGGTATGGCTACACCTTC
-	TRBV15	TRBJ2-1	-	CATSNRGESSYNEQFF	TGTGCCACCAGCAACCGGGGCGAAAGCTCCTACAATGAGCAGTTCTTC
-	TRBV6-2/TRBV6-3	TRBJ2-2	TRBD2	CASSSAGGGIGELFF	TGTGCCAGCAGTTCTGCTGGCGGGGGGATCGGGGAGCTGTTTTTT
-	TRBV6-1	TRBJ1-2	TRBD1	CASSARTGGDYGYTF	TGTGCCAGCAGTGCTAGGACAGGGGGGGACTATGGCTACACCTTC
-	TRBV7-9	TRBJ1-4	TRBD1	CASSPRGTGFEKLFF	TGTGCCAGCAGCCCCCGAGGGACAGGGTTTGAAAAACTGTTTTTT
-	TRBV28	TRBJ1-2	-	CASSVGGSNYGYTF	TGTGCCAGCAGCGTCGGGGGGTCTAACTATGGCTACACCTTC
-	TRBV7-2	TRBJ2-7	-	CASSLVSAQYF	TGTGCCAGCAGCTTAGTGTCGGCGCAGTACTTC
-	TRBV6-4	TRBJ1-1	-	CASGVSVMVSTEAFF	TGTGCCAGCGGGGTTTCAGTTATGGTGTCCACTGAAGCTTTCTTT
-	TRBV20-1	TRBJ1-2	TRBD1	CSAGTGVYGYTF	TGCAGTGCTGGGACAGGGGTCTATGGCTACACCTTC
-	TRBV25-1	TRBJ2-1	-	CASSESGRLVSYNEQFF	TGTGCCAGCAGTGAATCGGGAAGACTAGTCTCCTACAATGAGCAGTTCTTC
-	TRBV20-1	TRBJ2-5	-	CSARDWRQETQYF	TGCAGTGCTAGAGACTGGCGCCAAGAGACCCAGTACTTC
once	TRBV21-1	TRBJ2-4	-	CASSKGGTGDVEF	TGTGCCAGCAGCAAAGGTGGGACAGGGGATGTGGAATTC
-	TRBV20-1	TRBJ1-6	-	CSATDRTYNSPLHF	TGCAGTGCCACCGACAGGACCTATAATTCACCCCTCCACTTT
-	TRBV19	TRBJ1-2	TRBD1	CASSILNRGRGYTF	TGTGCCAGTAGTATATTGAACAGGGGAAGGGGCTACACCTTC
-	TRBV15	TRBJ2-5	-	CATSREGETQYF	TGTGCCACCAGCAGAGAAGGGGAGACCCAGTACTTC
once	TRBV7-8	TRBJ2-7	TRBD1	CASSLGPGGDYEQYF	TGTGCCAGCAGCTTAGGGCCAGGGGGAGACTACGAGCAGTACTTC
-	TRBV25-1	TRBJ1-6	-	CASSDYRDYNSPLHF	TGTGCCAGCAGTGATTATCGGGACTATAATTCACCCCTCCACTTT
-	TRBV24-1	TRBJ2-2	-	CATSDWARDTGELFF	TGTGCCACCAGTGATTGGGCCAGGGACACCGGGGAGCTGTTTTTT
-	TRBV27	TRBJ1-1	-	CASSLGWGRNTEAFF	TGTGCCAGCAGTTTAGGCTGGGGCAGGAACACTGAAGCTTTCTTT
-	TRBV2	TRBJ2-2	-	CASTTDRINTGELFF	TGTGCCAGCACCACTGACCGAATTAACACCGGGGAGCTGTTTTTT
once	TRBV30	TRBJ1-3	-	CAYTVPSGNTIYF	TGTGCCTATACAGTGCCCTCTGGAAACACCATATATTTT